This TCR beta chain was retrieved from a study of blood T cell repertoires in COVID-19. On the study more broadly: COVID-19 samples collected from the United States, Italy and Spain covered acute and convalescent phases.

The protocol was immunoSEQ multiplex PCR, while the TCRdb copy is restricted to in-frame clones and leaves out a portion. The data show some 83,000 clones, around nine tenths seen once. Looked up from germline, CDR1 is KGHSH and CDR2 is LQKENI. V lost 3 bases, J lost 4 bases, and 10 bases lay in between. CDR3 length: 13 residues. Sample: peripheral blood. The rearrangement uses TRBV18 and TRBJ2-7; the D gene is possibly TRBD1 (6 bases). The TCR sequence derives from a man aged 50-60 years with acute or convalescent COVID-19. The CDR3, as DNA: TGTGCCAGCTCACCCGGACAGTTATACGAGCAGTACTTC. Its translation is CASSPGQLYEQYF.